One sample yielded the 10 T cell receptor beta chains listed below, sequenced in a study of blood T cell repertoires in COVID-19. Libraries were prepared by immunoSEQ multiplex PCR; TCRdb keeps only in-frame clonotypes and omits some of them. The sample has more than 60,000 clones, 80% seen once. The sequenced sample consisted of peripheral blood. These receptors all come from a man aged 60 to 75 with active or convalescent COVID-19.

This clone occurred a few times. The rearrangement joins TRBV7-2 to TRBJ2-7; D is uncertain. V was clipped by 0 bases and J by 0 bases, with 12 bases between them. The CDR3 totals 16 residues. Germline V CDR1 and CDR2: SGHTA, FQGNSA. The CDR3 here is CASSLASSESSYEQYF. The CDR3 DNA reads TGTGCCAGCAGCTTAGCTTCCAGCGAGAGCTCCTACGAGCAGTACTTC.

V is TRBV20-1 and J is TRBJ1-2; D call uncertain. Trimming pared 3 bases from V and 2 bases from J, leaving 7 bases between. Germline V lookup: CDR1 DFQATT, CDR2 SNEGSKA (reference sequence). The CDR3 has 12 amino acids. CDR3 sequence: CSASRQNYGYTF. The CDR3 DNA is TGCAGTGCTAGTCGACAAAACTATGGCTACACCTTC.

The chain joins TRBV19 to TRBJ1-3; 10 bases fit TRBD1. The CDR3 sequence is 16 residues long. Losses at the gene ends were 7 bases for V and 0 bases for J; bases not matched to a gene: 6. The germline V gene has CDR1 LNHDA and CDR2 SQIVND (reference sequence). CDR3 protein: CASTPGQGSSGNTIYF. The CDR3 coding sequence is TGTGCCAGTACCCCGGGACAGGGGAGCTCTGGAAACACCATATATTTT.

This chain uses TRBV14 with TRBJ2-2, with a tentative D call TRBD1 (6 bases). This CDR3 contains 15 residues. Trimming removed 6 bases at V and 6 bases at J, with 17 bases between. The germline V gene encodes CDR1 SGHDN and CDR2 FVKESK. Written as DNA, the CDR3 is TGTGCCAGCAGAGAACAGGGATCCCTGTCCGGGGAGCTGTTTTTT. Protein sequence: CASREQGSLSGELFF.

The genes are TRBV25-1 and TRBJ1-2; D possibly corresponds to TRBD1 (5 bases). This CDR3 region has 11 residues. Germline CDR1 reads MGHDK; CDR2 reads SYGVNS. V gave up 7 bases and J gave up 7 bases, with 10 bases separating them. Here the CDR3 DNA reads TGTGCCAGCACCGGGGGGAGTGGCTACACCTTC. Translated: CASTGGSGYTF.

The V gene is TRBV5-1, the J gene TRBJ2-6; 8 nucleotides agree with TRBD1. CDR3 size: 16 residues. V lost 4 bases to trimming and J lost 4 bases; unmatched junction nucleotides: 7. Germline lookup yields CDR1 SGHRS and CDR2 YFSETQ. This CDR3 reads CASSPRQGYGANVLTF. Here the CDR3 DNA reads TGCGCCAGCAGCCCAAGACAGGGGTACGGGGCCAACGTCCTGACTTTC.

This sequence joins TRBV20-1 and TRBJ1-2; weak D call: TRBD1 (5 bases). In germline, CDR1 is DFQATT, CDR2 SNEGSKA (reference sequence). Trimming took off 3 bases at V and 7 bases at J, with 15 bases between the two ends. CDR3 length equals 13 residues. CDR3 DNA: TGCAGTGCTAGTGAGGGGAGGCTCCCTGGCTACACCTTC. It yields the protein CSASEGRLPGYTF.

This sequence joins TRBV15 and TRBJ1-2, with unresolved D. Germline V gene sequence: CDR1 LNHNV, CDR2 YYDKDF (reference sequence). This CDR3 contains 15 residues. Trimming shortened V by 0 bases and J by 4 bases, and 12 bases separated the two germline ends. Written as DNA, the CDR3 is TGTGCCACCAGCAGAGACACGAACTCTCTCTATGGCTACACCTTC. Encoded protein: CATSRDTNSLYGYTF.

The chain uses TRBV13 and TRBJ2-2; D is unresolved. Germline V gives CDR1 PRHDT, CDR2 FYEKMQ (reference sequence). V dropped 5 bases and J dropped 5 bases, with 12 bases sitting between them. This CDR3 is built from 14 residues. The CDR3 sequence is CASSQIRVTGELFF. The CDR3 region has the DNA TGTGCCAGCAGCCAGATTCGGGTTACCGGGGAGCTGTTTTTT.

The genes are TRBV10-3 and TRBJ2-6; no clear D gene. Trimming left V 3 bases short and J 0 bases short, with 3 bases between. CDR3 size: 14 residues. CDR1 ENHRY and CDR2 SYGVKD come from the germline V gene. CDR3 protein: CAISELSGANVLTF. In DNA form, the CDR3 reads TGTGCCATCAGTGAACTCTCTGGGGCCAACGTCCTGACTTTC.